The 13 T cell receptor beta chains reported below all come from one sample, sequenced in a study of identical twins. TCRdb reprocessed the 5' RACE reads with MiXCR, giving one entry per CDR3 protein. The repertoire has roughly 690,000 distinct CDR3 sequences, 21% of them found once; the top ten carry approximately 4.3%. A further study also used this sample, focusing on T cells expressing NK-cell markers.

The sequenced sample was PBMCs. The source of these receptors is a woman younger than 30 in good health.

The table lists this clonotype with a few counts. The rearrangement links TRBV12-3 or TRBV12-4 to TRBJ1-5; D unresolved. Trimming removed 4 bases at V and 6 bases at J, with 7 bases between. The CDR3 covers 12 residues. The CDR3 DNA reads as TGTGCCAGCAGTTGGCGGGTTCAGCCCCAGCATTTT. The encoded protein is CASSWRVQPQHF.

This clonotype was seen only a few times. The V and J genes are TRBV27 and TRBJ2-7, with 8 bases identical to TRBD1. V was clipped by 8 bases and J by 3 bases; unmatched bases: 6. The CDR3 runs to 13 residues. CDR1 is MNHEY and CDR2 is SMNVEV in the germline V gene (reference sequence). The CDR3 DNA follows: TGTGCCAGCGTGGGGACAGGACGCTACGAGCAGTACTTC. Residues: CASVGTGRYEQYF.

The chain employs TRBV5-1 and TRBJ2-2, with D possibly matching TRBD2 (5 bases). Germline CDR1 reads SGHRS; CDR2 reads YFSETQ. This CDR3 is 15 amino acids long. The germline V and J ends were trimmed by 7 bases and 0 bases, with 13 bases remaining between them. The CDR3 protein is CASRVDGTNTGELFF. CDR3 in DNA: TGCGCCAGCCGTGTCGACGGGACGAACACCGGGGAGCTGTTTTTT.

This clonotype was counted between two and nine times. CDR3 in DNA: TGTGCCAGCAGCGTAGCCCCTAGCGGGATAGATACGCAGTATTTT. Encoded protein: CASSVAPSGIDTQYF. The chain recombines TRBV9 with TRBJ2-3, with 9 bases that match TRBD2. Trimming at V came to 0 bases and at J to 5 bases, leaving 4 bases not matched to a gene. This CDR3 comprises 15 residues. Germline CDR1 is SGDLS and CDR2 is YYNGEE.

The chain recombines TRBV10-3 with TRBJ1-5; tentative D call: TRBD1 (6 bases). V lost 2 bases to trimming and J lost 6 bases, with 14 bases between them. Germline values: CDR1 ENHRY, CDR2 SYGVKD. The CDR3 is made up of 15 amino acids. The CDR3 loop reads CAISEAGASGQPQHF. The CDR3 DNA reads TGTGCCATCAGTGAGGCAGGGGCCTCGGGTCAGCCCCAGCATTTT.

The sample holds many counts of this clonotype. The chain carries TRBV20-1 and TRBJ2-2; 10 nucleotides align to TRBD2. CDR1 DFQATT and CDR2 SNEGSKA come from the germline V gene (reference sequence). The CDR3 runs 13 residues. V gave up 6 bases and J gave up 4 bases; unmatched junction bases: 2. CDR3 DNA: TGCAGTGCCTCTAGCGGGGGCACCGGGGAGCTGTTTTTT. This encodes CSASSGGTGELFF.

The chain has TRBV4-1 and TRBJ1-5, with 7 bases that match TRBD1. J was trimmed by 0 bases and V by 5 bases; bases with no gene match: 13. The CDR3 is made up of 18 amino acids. Germline V lookup: CDR1 MGHRA, CDR2 YSYEKL. In DNA, the CDR3 is TGCGCCAGCAGCGCCCGGGACAGAGCAACCACTAGCAATCAGCCCCAGCATTTT. Its translation: CASSARDRATTSNQPQHF.

Only a few counts were recorded for this clonotype. V and J are TRBV2 and TRBJ2-3; D assignment may be TRBD1 or TRBD2 (5 bases each). This CDR3 contains 14 residues. The germline V gene encodes CDR1 SNHLY and CDR2 FYNNEI. The V end lost 7 bases, the J end lost 3 bases, and 14 bases lay between the germline ends. The CDR3 DNA follows: TGTGCCAGCAAAGGGCAGGGCGGGACAGATACGCAGTATTTT. Amino acid sequence: CASKGQGGTDTQYF.

This clonotype was detected many times. V gene TRBV27 combines with J gene TRBJ1-2; D possibly corresponds to TRBD1 (6 bases). V dropped 5 bases and J dropped 2 bases, with 6 bases sitting between them. Germline V gives CDR1 MNHEY, CDR2 SMNVEV (reference sequence). This CDR3 is 12 amino acids long. DNA of the CDR3: TGTGCCAGCAGTACAGGGAACTATGGCTACACCTTC. Amino acid sequence: CASSTGNYGYTF.

This clonotype was counted between two and nine times. The chain is built from TRBV5-1 and TRBJ2-3; TRBD2 matches 15 bases. With V trimmed by 3 bases and J by 7 bases, 12 bases remained unmatched. This CDR3 region has 18 residues. The V gene's germline CDR1 is SGHRS and CDR2 YFSETQ. The CDR3 DNA reads TGCGCCAGCAGCTCGCCCGGGACTAGCGGGGGGTCGGCCTATACGCAGTATTTT. Its translation: CASSSPGTSGGSAYTQYF.

This clonotype has more than one count but fewer than ten. This chain links TRBV10-3 with TRBJ2-3, with D hard to call. Germline CDR1 ENHRY, CDR2 SYGVKD. V lost 3 bases and J lost 2, with 9 bases in between. The CDR3 spans 14 residues. Here the CDR3 reads CAISEGDFTDTQYF. CDR3 coding DNA: TGTGCCATCAGTGAAGGAGACTTCACAGATACGCAGTATTTT.

The table lists this clonotype with a few counts. The chain recombines TRBV29-1 with TRBJ2-7, with 11 bases that match TRBD1. CDR1 and CDR2 from the germline V gene are SQVTM and ANQGSEA. Losses at the gene ends were 6 bases for V and 7 bases for J; bases not matched to a gene: 11. This CDR3 spans 14 amino acids. CDR3 region: CSVTGQGAKYEQYF. The CDR3 DNA is TGCAGCGTGACCGGACAGGGGGCAAAGTATGAGCAGTACTTC.

This clonotype occurred a few times. The chain carries TRBV28 and TRBJ1-2; D possibly corresponds to TRBD1 (5 bases). Germline V gene sequence: CDR1 MDHEN, CDR2 SYDVKM. Deletions cut 5 bases from V and 2 bases from J, with 18 bases between. The CDR3 covers 16 residues. CDR3 sequence reads: CASSTHPGRPNYGYTF. In DNA, the CDR3 is TGTGCCAGCAGTACCCATCCGGGACGGCCGAACTATGGCTACACCTTC.